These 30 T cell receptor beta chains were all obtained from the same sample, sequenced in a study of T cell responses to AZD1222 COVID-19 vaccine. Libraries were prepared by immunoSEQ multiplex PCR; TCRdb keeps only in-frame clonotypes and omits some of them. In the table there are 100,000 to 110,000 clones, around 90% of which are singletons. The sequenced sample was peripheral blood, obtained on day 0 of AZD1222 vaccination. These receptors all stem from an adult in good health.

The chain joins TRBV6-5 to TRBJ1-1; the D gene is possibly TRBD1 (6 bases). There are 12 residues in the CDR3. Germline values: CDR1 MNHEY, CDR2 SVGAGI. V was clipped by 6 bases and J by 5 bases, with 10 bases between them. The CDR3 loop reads CASSPTGTEAFF. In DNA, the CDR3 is TGTGCCAGCAGCCCGACAGGTACTGAAGCTTTCTTT.

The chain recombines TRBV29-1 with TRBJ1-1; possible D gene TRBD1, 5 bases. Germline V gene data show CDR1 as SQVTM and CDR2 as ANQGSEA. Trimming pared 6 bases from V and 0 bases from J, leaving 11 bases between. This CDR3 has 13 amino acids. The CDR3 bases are TGCAGCGTAGCGGGACGGATGAACACTGAAGCTTTCTTT. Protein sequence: CSVAGRMNTEAFF.

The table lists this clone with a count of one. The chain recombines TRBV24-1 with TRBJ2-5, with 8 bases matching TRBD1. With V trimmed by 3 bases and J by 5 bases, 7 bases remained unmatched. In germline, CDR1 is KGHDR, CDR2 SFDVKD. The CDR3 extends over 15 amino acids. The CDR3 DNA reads TGTGCCACCAGTGATACGCAGGGGGCGGGGGAGACCCAGTACTTC. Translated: CATSDTQGAGETQYF.

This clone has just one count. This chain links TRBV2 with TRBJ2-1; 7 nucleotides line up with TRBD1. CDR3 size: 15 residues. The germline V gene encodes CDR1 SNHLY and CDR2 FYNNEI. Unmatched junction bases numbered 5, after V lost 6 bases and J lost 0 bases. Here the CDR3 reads CASREQGSSYNEQFF. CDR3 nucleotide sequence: TGTGCCAGCAGGGAACAGGGGAGCTCCTACAATGAGCAGTTCTTC. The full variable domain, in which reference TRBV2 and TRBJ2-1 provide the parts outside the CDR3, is EPEVTQTPSHQVTQMGQEVILRCVPISNHLYFYWYRQILGQKVEFLVSFYNNEISEKSEIFDDQFSVERPDGSNFTLKIRSTKLEDSAMYFCASREQGSSYNEQFFGPGTRLTVL.

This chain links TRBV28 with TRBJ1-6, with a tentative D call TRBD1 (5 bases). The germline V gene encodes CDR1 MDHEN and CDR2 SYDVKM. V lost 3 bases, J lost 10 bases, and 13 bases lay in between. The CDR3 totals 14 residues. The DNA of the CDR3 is TGTGCCAGCAGTTTTGAGGGGTTTCGGTCACCCCTCCACTTT. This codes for CASSFEGFRSPLHF.

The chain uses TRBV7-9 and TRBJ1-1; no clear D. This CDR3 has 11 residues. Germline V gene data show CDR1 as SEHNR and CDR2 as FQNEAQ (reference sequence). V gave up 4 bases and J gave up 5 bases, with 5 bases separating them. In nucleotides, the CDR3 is TGTGCCAGCAGCTCCTCAACTGAAGCTTTCTTT. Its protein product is CASSSSTEAFF.

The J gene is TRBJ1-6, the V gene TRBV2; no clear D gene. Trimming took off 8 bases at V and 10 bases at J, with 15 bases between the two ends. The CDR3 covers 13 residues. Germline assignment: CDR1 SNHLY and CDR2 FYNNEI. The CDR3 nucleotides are TGTGCCAGCCGTGTTAGGGAGAGATCACCCCTCCACTTT. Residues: CASRVRERSPLHF.

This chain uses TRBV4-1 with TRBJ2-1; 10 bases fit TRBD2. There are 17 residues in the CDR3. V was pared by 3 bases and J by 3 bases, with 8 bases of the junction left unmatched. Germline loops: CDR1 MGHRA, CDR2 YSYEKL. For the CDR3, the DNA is TGCGCCAGCAGCCACCCCGATAGCGGGAGGAACTACAATGAGCAGTTCTTC. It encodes CASSHPDSGRNYNEQFF.

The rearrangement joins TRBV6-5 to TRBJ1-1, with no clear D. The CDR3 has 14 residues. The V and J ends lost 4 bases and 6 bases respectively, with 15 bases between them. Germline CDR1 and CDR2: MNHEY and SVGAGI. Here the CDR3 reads CASSSVYETAEAFF. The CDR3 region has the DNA TGTGCCAGCAGTTCAGTTTATGAGACGGCTGAAGCTTTCTTT.

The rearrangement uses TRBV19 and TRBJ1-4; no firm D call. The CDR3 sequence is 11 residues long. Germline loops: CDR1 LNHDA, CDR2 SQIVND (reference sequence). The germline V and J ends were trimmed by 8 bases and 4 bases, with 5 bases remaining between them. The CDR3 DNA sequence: TGTGCCAGTGAAATTAATGAAAAACTGTTTTTT. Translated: CASEINEKLFF. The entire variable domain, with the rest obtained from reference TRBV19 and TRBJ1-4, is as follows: DGGITQSPKYLFRKEGQNVTLSCEQNLNHDAMYWYRQDPGQGLRLIYYSQIVNDFQKGDIAEGYSVSREKKESFPLTVTSAQKNPTAFYLCASEINEKLFFGSGTQLSVL.

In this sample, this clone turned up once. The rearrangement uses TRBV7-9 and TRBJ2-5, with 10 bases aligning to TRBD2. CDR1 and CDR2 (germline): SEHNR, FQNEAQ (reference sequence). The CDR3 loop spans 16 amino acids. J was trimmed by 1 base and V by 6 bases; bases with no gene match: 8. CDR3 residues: CASREAGGLLQETQYF. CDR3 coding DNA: TGTGCCAGCAGGGAAGCGGGAGGGCTCCTCCAAGAGACCCAGTACTTC.

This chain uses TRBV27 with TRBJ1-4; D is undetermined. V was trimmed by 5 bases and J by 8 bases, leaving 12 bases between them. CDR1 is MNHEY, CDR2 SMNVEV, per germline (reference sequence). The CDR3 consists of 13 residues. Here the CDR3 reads CASSGDMREKLFF. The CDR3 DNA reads TGTGCCAGCAGTGGGGATATGAGGGAAAAACTGTTTTTT.

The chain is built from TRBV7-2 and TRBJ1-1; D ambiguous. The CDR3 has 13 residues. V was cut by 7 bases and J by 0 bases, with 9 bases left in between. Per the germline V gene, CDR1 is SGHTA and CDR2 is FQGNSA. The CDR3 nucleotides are TGTGCCAGCACCCTACAGCTGAACACTGAAGCTTTCTTT. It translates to CASTLQLNTEAFF.

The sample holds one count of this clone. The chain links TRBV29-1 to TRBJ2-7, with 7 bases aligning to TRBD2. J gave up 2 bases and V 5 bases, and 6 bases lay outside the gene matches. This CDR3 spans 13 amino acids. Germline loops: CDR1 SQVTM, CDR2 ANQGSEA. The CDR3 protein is CSVYSGTTYEQYF. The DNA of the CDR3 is TGCAGCGTTTACTCCGGGACTACCTACGAGCAGTACTTC.

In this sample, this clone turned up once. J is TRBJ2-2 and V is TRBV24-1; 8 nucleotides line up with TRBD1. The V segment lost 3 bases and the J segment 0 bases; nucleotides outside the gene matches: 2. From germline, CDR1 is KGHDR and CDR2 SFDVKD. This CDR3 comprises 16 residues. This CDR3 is CATSDGDRPNTGELFF. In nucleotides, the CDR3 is TGTGCCACCAGTGATGGGGACAGGCCGAACACCGGGGAGCTGTTTTTT.

The DNA of the CDR3 is TGCGCCAGCAGCACCGGGACTAGCGGGAAAAGCACAGATACGCAGTATTTT. Translated, it gives CASSTGTSGKSTDTQYF. The rearrangement links TRBV5-1 to TRBJ2-3, with TRBD2 matching 13 bases. Germline lookup yields CDR1 SGHRS and CDR2 YFSETQ. V was pared by 4 bases and J by 0 bases, with 5 bases of the junction left unmatched. The CDR3 runs to 17 residues.

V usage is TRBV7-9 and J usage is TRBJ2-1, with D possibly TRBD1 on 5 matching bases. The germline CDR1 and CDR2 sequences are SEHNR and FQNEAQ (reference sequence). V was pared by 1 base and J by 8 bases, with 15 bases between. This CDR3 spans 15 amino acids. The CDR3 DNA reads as TGTGCCAGCAGCTTAGTAGTGACAGTTGCGGATGAGCAGTTCTTC. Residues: CASSLVVTVADEQFF.

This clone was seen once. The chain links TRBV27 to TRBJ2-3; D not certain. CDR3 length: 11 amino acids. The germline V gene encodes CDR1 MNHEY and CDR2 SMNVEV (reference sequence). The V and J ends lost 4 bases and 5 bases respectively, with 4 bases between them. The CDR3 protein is CASSSRDTQYF. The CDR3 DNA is TGTGCCAGCAGTTCAAGAGATACGCAGTATTTT.

The CDR3 nucleotides are TGTGCCAGCAGTGACAGGGCCTATAATTCACCCCTCCACTTT. The encoded protein is CASSDRAYNSPLHF. This chain connects TRBV6-1 to TRBJ1-6; D might be TRBD1 (5 bases). The V end was cut by 3 bases, the J end by 2 bases, with 5 bases between. The CDR3 has 14 amino acids. Germline CDR1 and CDR2: MNHNS and SASEGT.

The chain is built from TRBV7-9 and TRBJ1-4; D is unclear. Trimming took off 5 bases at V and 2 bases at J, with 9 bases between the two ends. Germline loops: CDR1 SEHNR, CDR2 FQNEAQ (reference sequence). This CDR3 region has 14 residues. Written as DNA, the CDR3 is TGTGCCAGCAGCCGCGCGGGTACTAATGAAAAACTGTTTTTT. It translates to CASSRAGTNEKLFF.

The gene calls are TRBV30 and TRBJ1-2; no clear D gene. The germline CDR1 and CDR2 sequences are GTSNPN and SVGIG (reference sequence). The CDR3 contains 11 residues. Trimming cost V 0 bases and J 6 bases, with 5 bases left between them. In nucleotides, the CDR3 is TGTGCCTGGAGTGTACAGCATGGCTACACCTTC. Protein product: CAWSVQHGYTF. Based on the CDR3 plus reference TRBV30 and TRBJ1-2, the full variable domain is SQTIHQWPATLVQPVGSPLSLECTVEGTSNPNLYWYRQAAGRGLQLLFYSVGIGQISSEVPQNLSASRPQDRQFILSSKKLLLSDSGFYLCAWSVQHGYTFGSGTRLTVV.

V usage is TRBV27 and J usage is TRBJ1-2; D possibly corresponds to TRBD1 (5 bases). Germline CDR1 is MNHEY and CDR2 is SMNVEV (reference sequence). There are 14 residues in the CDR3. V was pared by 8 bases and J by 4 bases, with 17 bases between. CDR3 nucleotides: TGTGCCAGCCTACCCATTCGGGGGTCCTATGGCTACACCTTC. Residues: CASLPIRGSYGYTF.

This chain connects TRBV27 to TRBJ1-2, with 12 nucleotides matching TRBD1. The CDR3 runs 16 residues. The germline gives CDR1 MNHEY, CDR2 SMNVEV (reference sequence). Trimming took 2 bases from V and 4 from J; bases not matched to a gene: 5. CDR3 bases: TGTGCCAGCAGTTTAGCACCGGGACAGGGGGCCTATGGCTACACCTTC. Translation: CASSLAPGQGAYGYTF.

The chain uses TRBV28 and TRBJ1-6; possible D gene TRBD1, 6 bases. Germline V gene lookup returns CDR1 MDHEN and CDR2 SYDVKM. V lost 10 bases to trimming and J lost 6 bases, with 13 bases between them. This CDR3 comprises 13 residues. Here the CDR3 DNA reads TGTGCCATCCAAGGGGGGGTTAATTCACCCCTCCACTTT. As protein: CAIQGGVNSPLHF.

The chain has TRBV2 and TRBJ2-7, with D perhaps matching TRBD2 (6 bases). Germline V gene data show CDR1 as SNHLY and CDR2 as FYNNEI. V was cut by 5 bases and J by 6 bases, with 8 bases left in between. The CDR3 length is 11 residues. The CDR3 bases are TGTGCCAGCAGTTGGGGAGGCGAGCAGTACTTC. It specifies CASSWGGEQYF.

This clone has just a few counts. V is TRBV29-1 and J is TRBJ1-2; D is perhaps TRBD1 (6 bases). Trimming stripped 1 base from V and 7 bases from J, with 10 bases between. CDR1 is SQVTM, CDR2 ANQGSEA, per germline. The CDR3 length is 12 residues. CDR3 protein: CSVEGGGGGYTF. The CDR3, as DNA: TGCAGCGTTGAAGGAGGGGGTGGTGGCTACACCTTC.

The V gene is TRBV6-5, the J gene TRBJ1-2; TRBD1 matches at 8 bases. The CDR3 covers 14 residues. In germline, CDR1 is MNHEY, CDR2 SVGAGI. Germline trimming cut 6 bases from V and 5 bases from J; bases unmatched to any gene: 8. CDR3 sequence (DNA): TGTGCCAGCAGGGGACAGGCCCCTATTTATGGCTACACCTTC. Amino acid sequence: CASRGQAPIYGYTF.

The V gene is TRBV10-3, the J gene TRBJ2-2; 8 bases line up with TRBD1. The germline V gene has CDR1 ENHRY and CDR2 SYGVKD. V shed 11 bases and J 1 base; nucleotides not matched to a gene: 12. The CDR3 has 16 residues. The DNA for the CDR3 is TGTGCCTCTAGGGGCACAGGGGGTTTGAACACCGGGGAGCTGTTTTTT. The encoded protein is CASRGTGGLNTGELFF.

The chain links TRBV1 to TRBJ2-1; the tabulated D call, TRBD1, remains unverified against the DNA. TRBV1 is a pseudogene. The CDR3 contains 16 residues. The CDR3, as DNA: TGCACCAGCAGCATGACCCGGGACACAGAAGGAAATGAGCAGTTCTTC. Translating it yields CTSSMTRDTEGNEQFF.

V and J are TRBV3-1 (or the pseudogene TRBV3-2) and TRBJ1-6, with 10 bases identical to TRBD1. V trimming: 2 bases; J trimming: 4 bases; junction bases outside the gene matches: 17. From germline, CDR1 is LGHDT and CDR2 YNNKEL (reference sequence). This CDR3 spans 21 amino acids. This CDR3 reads CASSQFSLPGQGPGYNSPLHF. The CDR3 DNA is TGTGCCAGCAGCCAATTCTCACTACCGGGACAGGGGCCCGGATATAATTCACCCCTCCACTTT.